These T cell receptor beta chains were read from a single sample in a study of blood T cell repertoires in COVID-19. Sequencing used immunoSEQ multiplex PCR; TCRdb keeps in-frame clones, though not all of them. This table holds roughly 88,000 clones, about 70% found once. The sample taken for sequencing was peripheral blood. These receptors all come from a woman in her sixties in a cohort sampled during active or convalescent COVID-19. CDR3s leave out the opening cysteine and the closing phenylalanine or tryptophan.

v_call: TRBV7-2; j_call: TRBJ1-1; cdr3_length: 13; cdr3_aa: ASSLFGGSNTEAF
v_call: TRBV4-3; j_call: TRBJ1-2; cdr3_length: 11; cdr3_aa: ASSQEGVYGYT
v_call: TRBV27; j_call: TRBJ1-3; cdr3_length: 14; cdr3_aa: ASSTLDGSGGNTIY
v_call: TRBV19; j_call: TRBJ1-5; cdr3_length: 13; cdr3_aa: ASSIATTVNQPQH
v_call: TRBV5-1; j_call: TRBJ2-7; cdr3_length: 13; cdr3_aa: ASRSTGGAWNEQY
v_call: TRBV21-1; j_call: TRBJ2-5; cdr3_length: 15; cdr3_aa: ASSMLCVGRGLETQY
v_call: TRBV6-5; j_call: TRBJ1-1; cdr3_length: 13; cdr3_aa: ASRETGGANTEAF
v_call: TRBV30; j_call: TRBJ2-2; cdr3_length: 11; cdr3_aa: AWRIVDFGELF
v_call: TRBV15; j_call: TRBJ2-3; cdr3_length: 13; cdr3_aa: ATSSRDSYTDTQY
v_call: TRBV12-5; j_call: TRBJ2-2; cdr3_length: 12; cdr3_aa: ASGLGQNTGELF
v_call: TRBV7-2; j_call: TRBJ2-3; cdr3_length: 11; cdr3_aa: ASSLVLTDTQY
v_call: TRBV20-1; j_call: TRBJ2-7; cdr3_length: 11; cdr3_aa: SASPTPSYEQY
v_call: TRBV6-6; j_call: TRBJ2-7; cdr3_length: 13; cdr3_aa: ASSRTGVPLWEQY
v_call: TRBV5-8; j_call: TRBJ2-5; cdr3_length: 16; cdr3_aa: ASSLDWTGSSSGETQY
v_call: TRBV7-9; j_call: TRBJ1-4; cdr3_length: 12; cdr3_aa: ASSKPPKNEKLF
v_call: TRBV15; j_call: TRBJ2-1; cdr3_length: 12; cdr3_aa: ATSRDIVGTGKF
v_call: TRBV27; j_call: TRBJ2-3; cdr3_length: 13; cdr3_aa: ASSLIAGLGDTQY